This is a list of T cell receptor beta chains from one sample in a study of PD-1 blockade in classical Hodgkin lymphoma. Only in-frame clones appear in the TCRdb table, and some are missing; sequencing was by immunoSEQ multiplex PCR. The sample gives just under 30,000 clones, approximately 85% of which show up once; 2.4% is in the top ten. The sample here was CD4+ T cells from blood, taken at baseline. These TCRs come from a human donor with classical Hodgkin lymphoma. Both conserved end residues are part of each CDR3. D genes are given only for firm matches.

V: TRBV5-4
D: TRBD1
J: TRBJ2-7
CDR3: CASSTGTDSYEQYF
DNA: TGTGCCAGCAGCACGGGGACAGATTCCTACGAGCAGTACTTC

V: TRBV5-1
D: .
J: TRBJ2-5
CDR3: CASSLGNTGYPETQYF
DNA: TGCGCCAGCAGCTTGGGCAATACGGGGTATCCGGAGACCCAGTACTTC

V: TRBV28
D: TRBD2
J: TRBJ2-7
CDR3: CASSLREGLYEQYF
DNA: TGTGCCAGCAGTTTACGGGAGGGCCTTTACGAGCAGTACTTC

V: TRBV11-1
D: TRBD1
J: TRBJ2-1
CDR3: CASSPRQGWYEQFF
DNA: TGTGCCAGCAGCCCTAGACAGGGATGGTATGAGCAGTTCTTC

V: TRBV5-1
D: .
J: TRBJ2-7
CDR3: CASGGVDTYEQYF
DNA: TGCGCCAGCGGGGGAGTCGACACCTACGAGCAGTACTTC

V: TRBV10-2
D: TRBD2
J: TRBJ2-3
CDR3: CASSEMRLAGGHQDTQYF
DNA: TGCGCCAGCAGTGAGATGCGACTAGCGGGAGGGCATCAAGATACGCAGTATTTT

V: TRBV19
D: TRBD1
J: TRBJ1-5
CDR3: CASTSGEGQGNSQPQHF
DNA: TGTGCCAGTACCTCAGGGGAGGGACAGGGGAATAGTCAGCCCCAGCATTTT

V: TRBV7-2
D: .
J: TRBJ2-1
CDR3: CASSLDGVYNEQFF
DNA: TGTGCCAGCAGCCTGGACGGTGTTTACAATGAGCAGTTCTTC

V: TRBV2
D: .
J: TRBJ2-7
CDR3: CASFGGYEQYF
DNA: TGTGCCAGCTTCGGTGGCTACGAGCAGTACTTC

V: TRBV15
D: TRBD1
J: TRBJ1-2
CDR3: CATSGGTGNNYGYTF
DNA: TGTGCCACCAGCGGAGGGACAGGGAATAACTATGGCTACACCTTC

V: TRBV28
D: .
J: TRBJ1-1
CDR3: CASLRRGGATEAFF
DNA: TGTGCCAGCCTTAGACGGGGGGGGGCAACTGAAGCTTTCTTT

V: TRBV11-3
D: .
J: TRBJ2-2
CDR3: CASSLDGGSRELFF
DNA: TGTGCCAGCAGCTTAGACGGGGGAAGCAGGGAGCTGTTTTTT

V: TRBV7-9
D: .
J: TRBJ1-1
CDR3: CASSSFVKGNTEAFF
DNA: TGTGCCAGCAGCTCTTTCGTTAAGGGTAACACTGAAGCTTTCTTT